Below, 24 T cell receptor beta chains from the same sample are listed, as sequenced in a study of OX40 agonist ivuxolimab in advanced cancers. Using immunoSEQ multiplex PCR, the repertoire was profiled, and TCRdb retains in-frame clones only, with some absent. The sample records some 60,000 clones, about nine tenths being singletons. The sequences come from CD4+ or CD8+ T cells sorted from blood, collected in a trial of the OX40 agonist ivuxolimab. These receptors were taken from an adult with an advanced solid tumor such as melanoma, head and neck, liver or kidney cancer.

This chain connects TRBV27 to TRBJ1-5, with TRBD1 as a possible D gene (6 bases). V was clipped by 6 bases and J by 4 bases, with 22 bases between them. This CDR3 has 17 residues. From germline, CDR1 is MNHEY and CDR2 SMNVEV (reference sequence). This CDR3 is CASSSLGDNGGNQPQHF. The DNA for the CDR3 is TGTGCCAGCAGCTCACTAGGGGACAACGGGGGAAATCAGCCCCAGCATTTT.

J is TRBJ1-1 and V is TRBV11-1; the D is unclear. This CDR3 comprises 14 residues. Trimming took 1 base from V and 4 from J, leaving 10 bases between them. The germline V gene encodes CDR1 SGHAT and CDR2 FQDESV (reference sequence). DNA for the CDR3: TGTGCCAGCAGCTTAGACCAGATTACCACTGAAGCTTTCTTT. This sequence encodes CASSLDQITTEAFF.

The rearrangement uses TRBV7-9 and TRBJ2-1; tentative D call: TRBD2 (5 bases). Germline V gene data show CDR1 as SEHNR and CDR2 as FQNEAQ (reference sequence). The CDR3 spans 14 residues. Trimming left V 5 bases short and J 6 bases short, with 14 bases between. In nucleotides, the CDR3 is TGTGCCAGCAGCCAGAGGACGGAGGCCAATGAGCAGTTCTTC. Translation gives CASSQRTEANEQFF.

This chain joins TRBV2 and TRBJ1-4; the D gene is possibly TRBD1 (5 bases). With 3 bases removed from V and 8 bases from J, the gap between germline ends came to 13 bases. Per the germline V gene, CDR1 is SNHLY and CDR2 is FYNNEI. This CDR3 contains 14 residues. The CDR3 DNA sequence: TGTGCCAGCAGTGACGGGACCTTTAAGGAAAAACTGTTTTTT. Translation gives CASSDGTFKEKLFF.

The gene calls are TRBV16 and TRBJ1-2; tentative D call: TRBD1 (6 bases). The V end lost 5 bases, the J end lost 2 bases, and 15 bases lay between the germline ends. Germline values: CDR1 KGHSY, CDR2 FQNENV. CDR3 length equals 15 residues. This CDR3 reads CASSTTMTGNYGYTF. The DNA of the CDR3 is TGTGCCAGCAGCACAACAATGACAGGCAACTATGGCTACACCTTC.

The J gene is TRBJ1-5, the V gene TRBV2; D gene unclear. Looked up from germline, CDR1 is SNHLY and CDR2 is FYNNEI. The CDR3 length is 14 residues. Trimming shortened V by 5 bases and J by 5 bases, and 13 bases separated the two germline ends. The CDR3 here is CASSLWSSDQPQHF. As DNA, the CDR3 is TGTGCCAGCAGTCTCTGGTCATCCGATCAGCCCCAGCATTTT.

The chain is built from TRBV7-9 and TRBJ1-1; weak D call: TRBD1 (6 bases). The CDR3 spans 13 residues. The V end lost 5 bases, the J end lost 1 base, and 8 bases lay between the germline ends. The germline gives CDR1 SEHNR, CDR2 FQNEAQ (reference sequence). CDR3 region: CASSIGGNTEAFF. CDR3 nucleotide sequence: TGTGCCAGCAGCATAGGGGGGAACACTGAAGCTTTCTTT.

This clone was counted a few times. The chain couples TRBV6-1 to TRBJ1-1; D gene ambiguous. CDR1 is MNHNS and CDR2 is SASEGT in the germline V gene. This CDR3 is 15 amino acids long. V lost 4 bases and J 3 bases, leaving 15 bases between the germline ends. The CDR3 DNA follows: TGTGCCAGCAGTGTTGAGGAAAGTGGGGACACTGAAGCTTTCTTT. Translated: CASSVEESGDTEAFF.

The chain is built from TRBV5-1 and TRBJ2-3; D uncertain. CDR1 SGHRS and CDR2 YFSETQ come from the germline V gene. The germline V and J ends were trimmed by 0 bases and 0 bases, with 8 bases remaining between them. The CDR3 consists of 15 residues. The CDR3 nucleotides are TGCGCCAGCAGCTTGGCCGGGTTTAGCACAGATACGCAGTATTTT. It codes for CASSLAGFSTDTQYF.

Here the CDR3 reads CASAASAADTQYF. CDR3 bases: TGTGCCAGCGCCGCCTCTGCCGCGGATACGCAGTATTTT. This chain uses TRBV6-4 with TRBJ2-3; D gene unclear. V dropped 8 bases and J dropped 6 bases, with 15 bases sitting between them. Germline CDR1 reads MRHNA; CDR2 reads SNTAGT. The CDR3 contains 13 residues.

V is TRBV6-1 and J is TRBJ2-5; 8 bases agree with TRBD1. V gave up 3 bases and J gave up 2 bases; unmatched junction bases: 2. The germline V gene encodes CDR1 MNHNS and CDR2 SASEGT. This CDR3 is built from 14 residues. CDR3: CASSEDRVQETQYF. The CDR3 nucleotides are TGTGCCAGCAGTGAGGACAGGGTTCAAGAGACCCAGTACTTC.

The chain is built from TRBV30 and TRBJ2-4; tentative D call: TRBD1 (5 bases). Trimming pared 1 base from V and 0 bases from J, leaving 10 bases between. The length of the CDR3 is 15 residues. CDR1 is GTSNPN and CDR2 is SVGIG in the germline V gene (reference sequence). As DNA, the CDR3 is TGTGCCTGGAGTGAGGCAGGGATAGCCAAAAACATTCAGTACTTC. It codes for CAWSEAGIAKNIQYF.

The V and J genes are TRBV5-4 and TRBJ2-3; TRBD1 matches at 9 bases. This CDR3 is built from 19 residues. Germline values: CDR1 SGHNT, CDR2 YYREEE (reference sequence). V shed 0 bases and J 3 bases; nucleotides not matched to a gene: 14. The CDR3 nucleotides read TGTGCCAGCAGCTTGGATTTGGGACAGGGAAGGTCGGGGACAGATACGCAGTATTTT. It codes for CASSLDLGQGRSGTDTQYF.

This sequence joins TRBV29-1 and TRBJ2-2; D may be TRBD2 (5 bases). Trimming took off 7 bases at V and 14 bases at J, with 17 bases between the two ends. Looked up from germline, CDR1 is SQVTM and CDR2 is ANQGSEA. This CDR3 has 11 residues. The CDR3 DNA reads TGCAGCGCGACCCTCAGAGGGAGTCTGTTTTTT. Amino acid sequence: CSATLRGSLFF.

The chain has TRBV2 and TRBJ2-1; 12 positions agree with TRBD2. CDR3 length: 18 residues. Germline V CDR1 and CDR2: SNHLY, FYNNEI. V lost 9 bases, J lost 3 bases, and 15 bases stayed unmatched. The CDR3 nucleotides are TGTGCCAGTGTCCCCGGGACTAGCGGGTCCTGGGGCTACAATGAGCAGTTCTTC. Residues: CASVPGTSGSWGYNEQFF.

The rearrangement joins TRBV15 to TRBJ2-5; possibly TRBD1 or TRBD2 for D (5 bases each). TRBJ2-7 matches the DNA end more closely, so the J call is doubtful. The CDR3 covers 15 residues. Germline lookup yields CDR1 LNHNV and CDR2 YYDKDF (reference sequence). CDR3 sequence: CATSRAGTGSYEQYF. CDR3 sequence (DNA): TGTGCCACCAGCAGAGCAGGGACCGGCTCCTACGAGCAGTACTTC.

This clone was observed a few times. The rearrangement uses TRBV13 and TRBJ2-6; unclear D gene. Germline V CDR1 and CDR2: PRHDT, FYEKMQ (reference sequence). Trimming removed 2 bases from V and 1 base from J, with 9 bases in between. The length of the CDR3 is 16 residues. CDR3 DNA sequence: TGTGCCAGCAGCTTATTGTTCAGTTCTGGGGCCAACGTCCTGACTTTC. Residues: CASSLLFSSGANVLTF.

V and J are TRBV5-1 and TRBJ2-7; D not resolved. Germline values: CDR1 SGHRS, CDR2 YFSETQ. Trimming shortened V by 4 bases and J by 0 bases, and 20 bases separated the two germline ends. The CDR3 has 17 amino acids. Here the CDR3 DNA reads TGCGCCAGCAGCCAGACCGTGGATAGCCTTGGCTCCTACGAGCAGTACTTC. Its protein is CASSQTVDSLGSYEQYF.

The chain has TRBV9 and TRBJ2-7, with 8 bases that match TRBD2. CDR1 is SGDLS and CDR2 is YYNGEE in the germline V gene. The CDR3 runs to 15 residues. Trimming at V came to 0 bases and at J to 1 base, leaving 3 bases not matched to a gene. CDR3 DNA sequence: TGTGCCAGCAGCGTAGGACTAGCGTCTTCCTACGAGCAGTACTTC. This translates into CASSVGLASSYEQYF.

V gene TRBV27 combines with J gene TRBJ1-4; tentatively, D is TRBD1 (5 bases). This CDR3 spans 14 amino acids. With 3 bases removed from V and 7 bases from J, the gap between germline ends came to 12 bases. Per the germline V gene, CDR1 is MNHEY and CDR2 is SMNVEV (reference sequence). The CDR3 loop is CASSLLGVSEKLFF. DNA of the CDR3: TGTGCCAGCAGTTTGCTAGGGGTTAGTGAAAAACTGTTTTTT.

The chain combines TRBV6-6 with TRBJ2-3, with 9 bases lining up with TRBD2. CDR1 and CDR2 (germline): MNHNY, SVGAGI (reference sequence). The CDR3 spans 15 residues. The junction had 5 bases not matched to a gene; V was cut back by 5 bases and J by 2 bases. This chain's CDR3 is CASSDWGLATDTQYF. The CDR3 nucleotides read TGTGCCAGCAGTGATTGGGGACTAGCCACAGATACGCAGTATTTT.

V and J are TRBV5-5 and TRBJ2-7; possibly TRBD2 for D (5 bases). CDR1 and CDR2 from the germline V gene are SGHKS and YYEKEE (reference sequence). Trimming took off 0 bases at V and 3 bases at J, with 13 bases between the two ends. CDR3 size: 15 residues. The CDR3 coding sequence is TGTGCCAGCAGCTTGGATCAACGAGGGTACTACGAGCAGTACTTC. This translates into CASSLDQRGYYEQYF.

The chain recombines TRBV7-2 with TRBJ2-5; tentatively, D is TRBD1 (5 bases). This CDR3 is 14 amino acids long. The V gene's germline CDR1 is SGHTA and CDR2 FQGNSA. Trimming left V 2 bases short and J 3 bases short, with 10 bases between. DNA of the CDR3: TGTGCCAGCAGCTTAAGCAGGGTCGAAGAGACCCAGTACTTC. It yields the protein CASSLSRVEETQYF.

The chain links TRBV18 to TRBJ2-3; 8 bases align to TRBD2. V shed 5 bases, J shed 6 bases, and the junction held 10 bases outside the gene matches. The CDR3 contains 15 residues. Germline V gives CDR1 KGHSH, CDR2 LQKENI. CDR3 DNA: TGTGCCAGCTCAACTCGGACTAGCCTCGCGGATACGCAGTATTTT. Residues: CASSTRTSLADTQYF.